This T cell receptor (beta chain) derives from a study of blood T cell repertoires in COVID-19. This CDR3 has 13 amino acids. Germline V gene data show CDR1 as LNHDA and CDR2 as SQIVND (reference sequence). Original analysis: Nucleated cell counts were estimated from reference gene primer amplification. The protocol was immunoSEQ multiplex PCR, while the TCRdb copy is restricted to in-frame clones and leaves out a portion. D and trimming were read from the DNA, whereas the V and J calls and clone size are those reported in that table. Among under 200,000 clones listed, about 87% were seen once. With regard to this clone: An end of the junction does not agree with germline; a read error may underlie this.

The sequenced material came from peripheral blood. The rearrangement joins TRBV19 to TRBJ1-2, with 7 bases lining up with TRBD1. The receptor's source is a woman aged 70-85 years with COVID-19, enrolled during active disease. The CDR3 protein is CASSIGQDYSYTF. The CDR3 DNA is TGTGCCAGTAGTATTGGACAGGACTATAGCTACACCTTC.